This TCR beta chain was recovered during a study of T cell responses to AZD1222 COVID-19 vaccine. V trimming: 3 bases; J trimming: 5 bases; junction bases outside the gene matches: 4. This CDR3 has 16 amino acids. From germline, CDR1 is SNHLY and CDR2 FYNNEI. TCRdb's copy holds only in-frame clones and misses some; the assay was immunoSEQ multiplex PCR. Of tens of thousands of clones in the sample, roughly 89% were seen once. The origin of this receptor is an adult in good health. The rearrangement links TRBV2 to TRBJ1-6; 10 bases are a match to TRBD1. This sample comprised peripheral blood, obtained on day 0 of AZD1222 vaccination. The CDR3 here is CASSEAGTGDNSPLHF. In DNA form, the CDR3 reads TGTGCCAGCAGTGAGGCCGGGACAGGGGATAATTCACCCCTCCACTTT.